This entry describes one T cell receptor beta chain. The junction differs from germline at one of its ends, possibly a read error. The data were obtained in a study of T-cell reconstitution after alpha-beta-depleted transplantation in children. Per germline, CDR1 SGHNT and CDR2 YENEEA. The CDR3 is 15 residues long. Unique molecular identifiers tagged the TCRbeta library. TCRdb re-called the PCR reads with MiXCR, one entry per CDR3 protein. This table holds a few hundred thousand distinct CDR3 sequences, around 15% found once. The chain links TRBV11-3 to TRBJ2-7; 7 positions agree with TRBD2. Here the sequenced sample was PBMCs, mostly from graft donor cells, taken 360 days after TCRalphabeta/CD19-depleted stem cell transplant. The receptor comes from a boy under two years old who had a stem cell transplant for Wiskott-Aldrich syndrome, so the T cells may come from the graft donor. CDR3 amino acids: CASSKRDSEHSGPDF. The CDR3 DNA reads TGTGCCAGCAGCAAGCGGGACTCGGAGCATTCGGGCCCGGACTTC.